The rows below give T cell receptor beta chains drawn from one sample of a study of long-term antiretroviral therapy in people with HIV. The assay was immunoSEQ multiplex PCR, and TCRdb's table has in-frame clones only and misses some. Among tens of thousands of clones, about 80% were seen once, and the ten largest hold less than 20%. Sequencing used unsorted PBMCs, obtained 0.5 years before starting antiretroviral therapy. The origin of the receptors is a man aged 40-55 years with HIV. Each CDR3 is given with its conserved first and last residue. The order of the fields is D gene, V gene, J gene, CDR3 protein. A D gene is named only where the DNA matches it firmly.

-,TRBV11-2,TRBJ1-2,CASSLSGQNYGYTF
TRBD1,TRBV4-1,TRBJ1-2,CASSQELTGNYGYTF
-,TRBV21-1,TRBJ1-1,CATRPRRGGEAEAFF
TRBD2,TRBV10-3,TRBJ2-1,CAISIAGGPHEQFF
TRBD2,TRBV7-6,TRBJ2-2,CASSRPGLAGGYNTGELFF
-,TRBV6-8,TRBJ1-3,CASSYSGEDTIYF
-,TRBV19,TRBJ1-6,CASSSGSSYNSPLHF
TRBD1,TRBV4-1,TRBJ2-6,CASAGVYGQGAGANVLTF
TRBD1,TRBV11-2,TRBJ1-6,CASSSRTGVGSPLHF
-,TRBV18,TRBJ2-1,CASSPTLDRNNEQFF
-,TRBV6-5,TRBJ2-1,CASSSFGGANNEQFF
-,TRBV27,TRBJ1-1,CASIGGRGMNTEAFF
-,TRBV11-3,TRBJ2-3,CASSLGQGPTQYF
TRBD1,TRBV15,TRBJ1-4,CATSRNGQAAEKLFF
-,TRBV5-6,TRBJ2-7,CASSLGAYEQYF
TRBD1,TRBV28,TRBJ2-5,CASRSDRGRGRETQYF
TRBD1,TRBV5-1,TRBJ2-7,CASSFVQGADYEQYF
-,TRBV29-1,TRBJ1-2,CSVEPPDRGYTF
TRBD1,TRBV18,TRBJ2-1,CASSQGTGANNEQFF
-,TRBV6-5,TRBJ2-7,CASSPGRTSGQYF
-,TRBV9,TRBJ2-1,CASSVSGDEQFF
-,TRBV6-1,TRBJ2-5,CASSTLPRSGETQYF
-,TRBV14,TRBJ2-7,CASSFRRGTVPREQYF
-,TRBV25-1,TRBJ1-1,CASSSGNTEAFF
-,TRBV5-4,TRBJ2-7,CASSIRGPGEQYF
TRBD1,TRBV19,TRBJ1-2,CASSINRPGQGVHGYTF
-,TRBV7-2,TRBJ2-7,CASSSAGAYEQYF
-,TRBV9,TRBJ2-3,CASSVGATTASTDTQYF
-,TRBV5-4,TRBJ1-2,CASRVWENYGYTF
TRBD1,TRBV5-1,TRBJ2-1,CASSSRTGGDEQFF
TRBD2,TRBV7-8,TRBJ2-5,CASSLLTSGETQYF
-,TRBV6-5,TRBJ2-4,CASRESAKNIQYF
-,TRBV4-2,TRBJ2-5,CASSQEGVETQYF
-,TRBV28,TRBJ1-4,CASRSSSVGQEKLFF